The clone carrying this TCR beta chain was found a few times. The target antigen is unknown. The data stem from a study of response to subunit inactivated influenza vaccine. Study-wide points: Few additional T cells are recruited per seasonal influenza vaccination, authors suggested.

Each CDR3 protein gets one entry after TCRdb re-called the RT-PCR reads with MiXCR. The data show around 200,000 distinct CDR3 sequences, more than 10% seen once. Looked up from germline, CDR1 is MNHEY and CDR2 is SVGEGT. This CDR3 is built from 16 residues. V lost 11 bases to trimming and J lost 8 bases; unmatched junction nucleotides: 16. This same sample was also taken into another study, of T cells expressing NK-cell markers. From that second work: Libraries used 5'RACE template switching adding universal primer site and UMIs. Source material for TCR beta repertoires consisted of sorted CD3+CD56+NKG2C+, CD3+CD56+NKG2C- and CD3+CD56-NKG2C+ T cells. In a handful of donors, dominant CD3+CD56+NKG2C+ clones formed roughly 1.0-7.0% of CD8+ cells.

This receptor was taken from a man aged 50 to 60 who received an inactivated influenza vaccine. The sample was CD8+ T cells sorted from PBMCs, taken 11 to 12 days after vaccination. V usage is TRBV6-2 or TRBV6-3 and J usage is TRBJ2-1; 12 bases align to TRBD1. The CDR3 here is CALLDKPGQGADEQFF. CDR3 nucleotide sequence: TGTGCCCTTCTTGACAAGCCGGGACAGGGGGCAGATGAGCAGTTCTTC.